The 10 T cell receptor beta chains below were found in one sample sequenced in a study of blood T cells in healthy people across ages. PCR was performed a second time for roughly 7 to 12 cycles using a sample-barcoded 5' primer and a J-beta primer mix. In TCRdb, the 5' RACE reads were re-called with MiXCR into one record per CDR3 protein. The sample consists of 650,000 or so distinct CDR3 sequences, approximately 52% of them appearing once. The source material was blood. The receptor source for this set is a woman of 80 years or more in good health.

This clonotype has a handful of counts. The chain has TRBV18 and TRBJ2-7; 10 bases fit TRBD1. Germline CDR1 and CDR2: KGHSH and LQKENI. The CDR3 runs 15 residues. V gave up 4 bases and J gave up 2 bases; unmatched junction bases: 5. The CDR3 spells CASSLRDRGAYEQYF. The CDR3, as DNA: TGTGCCAGCTCACTTAGGGACAGGGGAGCCTACGAGCAGTACTTC. Variable domain in full (rest from reference TRBV18 and TRBJ2-7): NAGVMQNPRHLVRRRGQEARLRCSPMKGHSHVYWYRQLPEEGLKFMVYLQKENIIDESGMPKERFSAEFPKEGPSILRIQQVVRGDSAAYFCASSLRDRGAYEQYFGPGTRLTVT.

This clonotype was detected many times. The chain links TRBV7-2 to TRBJ2-1; D is unresolved. This CDR3 has 13 residues. V lost 0 bases to trimming and J lost 7 bases, with 7 bases between them. Germline CDR1 is SGHTA and CDR2 is FQGNSA. CDR3 nucleotides: TGTGCCAGCAGCTTAGCGGGGATAAATGAGCAGTTCTTC. Its protein product is CASSLAGINEQFF.

The V gene is TRBV3-1, the J gene TRBJ1-1; 8 nucleotides line up with TRBD1. The ends lost 6 bases at V and 0 bases at J; junction bases unmatched: 6. Germline V CDR1 and CDR2: LGHDT, YNNKEL (reference sequence). The CDR3 has 15 amino acids. The CDR3 DNA sequence: TGTGCCAGCAGGGGACAGGAGAACATGAACACTGAAGCTTTCTTT. As protein: CASRGQENMNTEAFF.

This rearrangement joins TRBV4-1 to TRBJ2-5; D is unclear. The J call could be wrong; TRBJ2-7 is a better fit for the DNA end. This CDR3 comprises 14 residues. The germline V gene encodes CDR1 MGHRA and CDR2 YSYEKL. The CDR3 is CASSQAPAVAEQYF. Written as DNA, the CDR3 is TGCGCCAGCAGCCAAGCGCCTGCTGTCGCCGAGCAGTACTTC.

The chain links TRBV5-1 to TRBJ2-1; TRBD1 matches 8 bases. The CDR3 covers 17 residues. With V trimmed by 2 bases and J by 6 bases, 13 bases remained unmatched. Germline V lookup: CDR1 SGHRS, CDR2 YFSETQ. The CDR3 spells CASSFRMGGQEANEQFF. For the CDR3, the DNA is TGCGCCAGCAGCTTCCGCATGGGGGGACAGGAGGCCAATGAGCAGTTCTTC.

Turning to this clonotype: A junction boundary mismatches the germline segment, possibly from a read error. The gene calls are TRBV28 and TRBJ2-3, with TRBD1 matching 7 bases. Per germline, CDR1 MDHEN and CDR2 SYDVKM. The CDR3 has 16 residues. This chain's CDR3 is CAGSFFNRGLSDTQYF. The CDR3 DNA sequence: TGTGCCGGCAGTTTTTTTAACAGGGGTTTATCAGATACGCAGTATTTT.

The sample holds many counts of this clonotype. The chain joins TRBV24-1 to TRBJ2-3; D may correspond to TRBD1 or TRBD2 (6 bases each). V was clipped by 5 bases and J by 2 bases, with 16 bases between them. The CDR3 consists of 16 residues. From germline, CDR1 is KGHDR and CDR2 SFDVKD. CDR3 sequence reads: CATSAGAGDSTDTQYF. DNA of the CDR3: TGTGCCACCAGTGCGGGGGCAGGTGATTCCACAGATACGCAGTATTTT.

The chain links TRBV6-5 to TRBJ1-1; D perhaps matches TRBD1 (5 bases). The CDR3 totals 18 residues. From germline, CDR1 is MNHEY and CDR2 SVGAGI. With 8 bases removed from V and 1 base from J, the gap between germline ends came to 26 bases. CDR3 sequence: CASVKGVGMTKGNTEAFF. Written as DNA, the CDR3 is TGTGCCAGCGTTAAAGGGGTCGGGATGACCAAGGGGAACACTGAAGCTTTCTTT.

This chain joins TRBV28 and TRBJ2-7; TRBD1 is a possible D gene (6 bases). V was cut by 10 bases and J by 5 bases, with 15 bases left in between. CDR1 is MDHEN, CDR2 SYDVKM, per germline. The CDR3 has 12 amino acids. The CDR3 region has the DNA TGTGCCAACGGAACAGGGTATCACGAGCAGTACTTC. Amino acids: CANGTGYHEQYF.

This chain links TRBV20-1 with TRBJ1-5; D is unclear. Trimming cost V 0 bases and J 0 bases, with 9 bases left between them. This CDR3 region has 15 residues. Germline lookup yields CDR1 DFQATT and CDR2 SNEGSKA (reference sequence). The CDR3 protein is CSARDPRYSNQPQHF. The CDR3 nucleotides read TGCAGTGCTAGAGATCCCCGTTATAGCAATCAGCCCCAGCATTTT.